Given below is one TCR beta chain in context. Exposed participants encountered a COVID-19 case during the 2 weeks preceding study entry. This CDR3 comprises 15 residues. J was trimmed by 6 bases and V by 6 bases; bases with no gene match: 12. The germline CDR1 and CDR2 sequences are SGHRS and YFSETQ. Clones were sequenced by immunoSEQ multiplex PCR, and TCRdb holds only the in-frame ones, with some missing. The sample has some 300,000 clones, roughly 90% seen once. These data originate in a study of blood T cell repertoires in COVID-19. Sequenced sample: PBMCs or T cells enriched from blood (not recorded which). The receptor's source is a woman in her 30s who had been exposed to COVID-19. The chain uses TRBV5-1 and TRBJ2-7, with 10 bases lining up with TRBD1. The CDR3 reads CASTQTTGGFSEQYF. Written as DNA, the CDR3 is TGCGCCAGCACCCAAACGACAGGGGGCTTCTCCGAGCAGTACTTC.